This T cell receptor (beta chain) originates from a study of control samples from healthy donors and cancer patients. The CDR3 is 12 amino acids. The V end was cut by 3 bases, the J end by 6 bases, with 8 bases between. CDR1 is MNHEY, CDR2 SVGAGI, per germline. Data came from immunoSEQ multiplex PCR; TCRdb stores just in-frame clones and leaves some out. In the table there are around 45,000 clones, about three quarters of which are singletons. This clonotype was sampled from a male donor with melanoma. The V gene is TRBV6-5, the J gene TRBJ1-2; TRBD1 might be the D (6 bases). The specimen sequenced was formalin-fixed, paraffin-embedded tissue. CDR3 DNA: TGTGCCAGCAGTTATGGGGGGCATGGCTACACCTTC. This sequence encodes CASSYGGHGYTF.